This T cell receptor beta chain derives from a study of CD8 T cells in ankylosing spondylitis (dated 2017 in TCRdb). About the full investigation: T cell receptor beta repertoires were profiled in healthy donors and ankylosing spondylitis patients so that disease-linked TCR variants could be found. The full study cohort was made up of 25 ankylosing spondylitis patients and 108 healthy donors. Samples of peripheral blood were taken, and for ankylosing spondylitis patients, synovial fluid was collected as well.

Sequences ENHRY (CDR1) and SYGVKD (CDR2) are obtained from the germline V gene. V is reduced by 3 bases and J by 6 bases, leaving a spacing of 12 bases between them. CDR3 length: 14 amino acids, cysteine to phenylalanine. Just CDR3 DNA is preserved here, 42 bases in frame from base 1. What the authors observed across the whole study: The disease-linked clones showed a CD8+ phenotype and occurred at relatively low frequencies in peripheral blood. Some motif variants were previously reported in synovial fluid and blood of reactive arthritis patients, suggesting common disease-initiation mechanisms. Blood from ankylosing spondylitis patients appeared to be characterized by a TCR beta motif composed of about eight highly homologous amino acid variants. The disease-linked clones were reported as significantly enriched in matched synovial fluid samples from ankylosing spondylitis patients.

Instrument on record: Illumina HiSeq 2500. Quantitative 5'-RACE with molecular barcodes was the method used to prepare the TCR beta libraries. In the authors' own workflow: A new computational method based on a probabilistic model of VDJ rearrangement was used to identify disease-linked TCR variants. TCRdb took the public reads, trimmed them with fastp at Q25, ran MiXCR for clone calling and kept in-frame beta chains. Rows merge per CDR3 protein into single entries with the most common DNA and genes. The V and J calls were not made by the authors but by TCRdb's processing. The sample table records fewer than 500,000 distinct CDR3 sequences; approximately 26% of these occur just once. Clones ranked in the top ten supply roughly 0.9% of the sample. A word on this clonotype: Its antigen is unknown. Base qualities are not at hand, and no much larger clone is one base apart.

The rearrangement combines TRBV10-3 with TRBJ1-5, with the D gene not clear enough to name. This TCR came from a male donor with ankylosing spondylitis. Sequencing used blood, either unsorted or a sorted T cell fraction (not recorded which). The CDR3 region has the sequence CAISDGGYGQPQHF. In nucleotide form, the sequence is TGTGCCATCAGTGATGGTGGGTACGGTCAGCCCCAGCATTTT.